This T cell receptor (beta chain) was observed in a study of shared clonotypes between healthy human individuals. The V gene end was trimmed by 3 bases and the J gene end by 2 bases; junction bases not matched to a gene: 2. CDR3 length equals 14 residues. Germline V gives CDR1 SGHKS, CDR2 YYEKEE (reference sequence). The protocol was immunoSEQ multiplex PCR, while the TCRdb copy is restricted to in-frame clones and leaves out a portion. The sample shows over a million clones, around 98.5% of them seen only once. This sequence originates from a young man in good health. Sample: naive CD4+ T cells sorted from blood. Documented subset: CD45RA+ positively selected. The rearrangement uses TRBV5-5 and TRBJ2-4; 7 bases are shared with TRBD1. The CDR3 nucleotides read TGTGCCAGCAGCTCGACAGGGCCCAAAAACATTCAGTACTTC. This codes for CASSSTGPKNIQYF.